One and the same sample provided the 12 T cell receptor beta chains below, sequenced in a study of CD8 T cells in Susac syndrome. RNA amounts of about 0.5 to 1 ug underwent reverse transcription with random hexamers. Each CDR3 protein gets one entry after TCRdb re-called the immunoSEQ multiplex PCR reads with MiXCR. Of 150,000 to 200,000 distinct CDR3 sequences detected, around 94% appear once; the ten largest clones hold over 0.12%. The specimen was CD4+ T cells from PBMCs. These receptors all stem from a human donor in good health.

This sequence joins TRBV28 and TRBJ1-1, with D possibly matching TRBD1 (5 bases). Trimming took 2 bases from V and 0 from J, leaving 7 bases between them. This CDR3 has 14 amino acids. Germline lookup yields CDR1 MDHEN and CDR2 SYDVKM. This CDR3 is CASSLRQMNTEAFF. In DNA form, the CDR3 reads TGTGCCAGCAGTTTAAGACAGATGAACACTGAAGCTTTCTTT.

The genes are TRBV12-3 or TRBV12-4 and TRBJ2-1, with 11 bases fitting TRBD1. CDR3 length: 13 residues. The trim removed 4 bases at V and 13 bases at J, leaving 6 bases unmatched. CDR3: CASSWQGQGVQFF. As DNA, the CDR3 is TGTGCCAGCAGTTGGCAGGGACAGGGGGTTCAGTTCTTC.

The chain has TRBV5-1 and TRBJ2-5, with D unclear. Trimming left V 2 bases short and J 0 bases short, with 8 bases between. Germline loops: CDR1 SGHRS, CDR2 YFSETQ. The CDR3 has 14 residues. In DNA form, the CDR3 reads TGCGCCAGCAGCTTCCTGCCGGACCAAGAGACCCAGTACTTC. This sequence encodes CASSFLPDQETQYF.

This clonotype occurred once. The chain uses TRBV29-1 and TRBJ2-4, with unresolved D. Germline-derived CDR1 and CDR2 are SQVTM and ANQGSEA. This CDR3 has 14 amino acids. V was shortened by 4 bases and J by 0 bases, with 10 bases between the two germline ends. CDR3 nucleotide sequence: TGCAGCGTTGCGGGCATACTAGCCAAAAACATTCAGTACTTC. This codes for CSVAGILAKNIQYF. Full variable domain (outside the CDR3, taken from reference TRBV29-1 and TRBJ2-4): SAVISQKPSRDICQRGTSLTIQCQVDSQVTMMFWYRQQPGQSLTLIATANQGSEATYESGFVIDKFPISRPNLTFSTLTVSNMSPEDSSIYLCSVAGILAKNIQYFGAGTRLSVL.

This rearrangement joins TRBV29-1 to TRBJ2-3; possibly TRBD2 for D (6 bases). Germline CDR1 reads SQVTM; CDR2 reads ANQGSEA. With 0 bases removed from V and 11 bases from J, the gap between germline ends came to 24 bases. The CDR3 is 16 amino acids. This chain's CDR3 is CSVEDRGGGWGGGQYF. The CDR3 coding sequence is TGCAGCGTTGAAGATCGCGGCGGCGGCTGGGGAGGAGGGCAGTATTTT.

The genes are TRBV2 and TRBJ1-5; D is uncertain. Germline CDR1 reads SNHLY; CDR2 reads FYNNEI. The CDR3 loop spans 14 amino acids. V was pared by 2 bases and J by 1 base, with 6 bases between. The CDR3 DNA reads TGTGCCAGCAGTGAATTGGTGAGCAATCAGCCCCAGCATTTT. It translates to CASSELVSNQPQHF.

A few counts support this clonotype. CDR3 sequence reads: CASSSAGGETQYF. Written as DNA, the CDR3 is TGTGCCAGTAGTTCTGCTGGGGGGGAGACCCAGTACTTC. The chain uses TRBV19 and TRBJ2-5; weak D call: TRBD2 (6 bases). The CDR3 covers 13 residues. Germline CDR1 is LNHDA and CDR2 is SQIVND (reference sequence). The V end lost 5 bases, the J end lost 5 bases, and 12 bases lay between the germline ends.

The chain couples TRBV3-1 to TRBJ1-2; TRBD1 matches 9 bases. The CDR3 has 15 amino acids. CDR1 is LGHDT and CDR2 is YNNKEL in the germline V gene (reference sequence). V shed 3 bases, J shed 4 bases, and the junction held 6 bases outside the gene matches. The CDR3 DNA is TGTGCCAGCAGCCAGCGGGACAGGGAGGCCTATGGCTACACCTTC. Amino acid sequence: CASSQRDREAYGYTF.

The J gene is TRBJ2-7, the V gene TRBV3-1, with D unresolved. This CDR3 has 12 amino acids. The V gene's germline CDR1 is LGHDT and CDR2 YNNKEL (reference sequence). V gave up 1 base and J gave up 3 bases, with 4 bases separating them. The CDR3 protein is CASSQVNYEQYF. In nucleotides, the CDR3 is TGTGCCAGCAGCCAAGTGAACTACGAGCAGTACTTC.

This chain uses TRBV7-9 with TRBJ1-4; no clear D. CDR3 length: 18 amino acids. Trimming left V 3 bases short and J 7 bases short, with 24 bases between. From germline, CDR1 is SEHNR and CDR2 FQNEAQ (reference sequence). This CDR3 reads CASSLGGGSHHLGEKLFF. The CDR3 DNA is TGTGCCAGCAGCTTGGGTGGCGGCTCACACCACTTGGGTGAAAAACTGTTTTTT.

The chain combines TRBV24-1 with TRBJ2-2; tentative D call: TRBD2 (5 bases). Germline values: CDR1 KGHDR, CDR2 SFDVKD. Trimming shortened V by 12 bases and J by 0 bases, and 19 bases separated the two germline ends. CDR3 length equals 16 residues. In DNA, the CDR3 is TGTGCCCCCGACCGACGAGGGTCCCCGAACACCGGGGAGCTGTTTTTT. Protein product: CAPDRRGSPNTGELFF.

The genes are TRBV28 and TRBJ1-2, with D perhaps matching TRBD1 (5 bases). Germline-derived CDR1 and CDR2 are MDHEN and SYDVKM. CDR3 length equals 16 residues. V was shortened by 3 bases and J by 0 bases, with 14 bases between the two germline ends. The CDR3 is CASSFRGAVTNYGYTF. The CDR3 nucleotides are TGTGCCAGCAGTTTTCGCGGGGCGGTAACTAACTATGGCTACACCTTC.